This is a list of T cell receptor beta chains from one sample in a study of blood T cell repertoires in COVID-19. Sequencing was performed with immunoSEQ multiplex PCR; in TCRdb, only in-frame clones are kept and a portion is missing. The sample lists fewer than 90,000 clones; over 75% were seen once. Sequencing was done on a sample of peripheral blood. The receptors derive from a man between 45 and 60 years old with acute or convalescent COVID-19. Both conserved end residues are part of each CDR3. A D gene is named only where the DNA matches it firmly.

J gene: TRBJ2-1; D gene: .; V gene: TRBV3-1/TRBV3-2; CDR3 protein: CASSLDSGPGYNEQFF
J gene: TRBJ2-5; D gene: .; V gene: TRBV19; CDR3 protein: CASSMVGETQYF
J gene: TRBJ1-6; D gene: TRBD1; V gene: TRBV5-1; CDR3 protein: CASSAPGAGGPDSPLHF
J gene: TRBJ1-5; D gene: TRBD1; V gene: TRBV4-1; CDR3 protein: CASSQAQGGGGSQPQHF
J gene: TRBJ2-1; D gene: TRBD2; V gene: TRBV6-2/TRBV6-3; CDR3 protein: CASSQQPTLAGVRNEQFF
J gene: TRBJ1-1; D gene: .; V gene: TRBV19; CDR3 protein: CASSIGGNTEAFF
J gene: TRBJ2-3; D gene: .; V gene: TRBV9; CDR3 protein: CASSGHRSTQYF
J gene: TRBJ1-1; D gene: TRBD1; V gene: TRBV19; CDR3 protein: CASTNRPGTGGTEAFF
J gene: TRBJ2-4; D gene: TRBD1; V gene: TRBV19; CDR3 protein: CATRQGAFGNIQYF
J gene: TRBJ1-6; D gene: TRBD1; V gene: TRBV19; CDR3 protein: CASSIRAPGQGAPNSPLHF
J gene: TRBJ2-1; D gene: .; V gene: TRBV14; CDR3 protein: CASSQDYLSSYNEQFF
J gene: TRBJ1-4; D gene: .; V gene: TRBV18; CDR3 protein: CASWDSGKEKLFF
J gene: TRBJ2-5; D gene: TRBD2; V gene: TRBV7-2; CDR3 protein: CASSGTSGRSQYF
J gene: TRBJ2-1; D gene: .; V gene: TRBV6-2/TRBV6-3; CDR3 protein: CASSYAVAARDEQFF
J gene: TRBJ2-7; D gene: .; V gene: TRBV5-6; CDR3 protein: CASSLQSGMDEQYF